Reported below is one TCR beta chain. These data come from a study of blood T cell repertoires in COVID-19. As processed by the authors: By means of reference gene primer amplification, nucleated cell counts were estimated. Profiled with immunoSEQ multiplex PCR; TCRdb holds only in-frame clones, not every one. The V and J calls and clone size are taken from that table; D and trimming were inferred from the DNA. This sample has about 290,000 clones, with roughly 86% found just once. V trimming: 0 bases; J trimming: 8 bases; junction bases outside the gene matches: 5. CDR1 and CDR2 (germline): MNHNY, SVGAGI (reference sequence). The CDR3 has 16 amino acids.

The V and J genes are TRBV6-6 and TRBJ1-6; 9 bases agree with TRBD1. The sample was peripheral blood. The sequence was obtained from a woman aged 25-40 years with COVID-19, enrolled during active disease. The CDR3 loop reads CASSYSHRGQDSPLHF. CDR3 DNA sequence: TGTGCCAGCAGTTACTCACACAGGGGGCAGGATTCACCCCTCCACTTT.